A selection of T cell receptor beta chains follows, all from one sample in a study of brain metastases from non-small cell lung cancer. Sequencing was performed with immunoSEQ multiplex PCR; in TCRdb, only in-frame clones are kept and a portion is missing. The sample contains 300 to 350 clones, around 89% of which appear only once. Material: tumor-adjacent normal tissue. The receptors originated from a donor aged 40 or over with non-small cell lung cancer. Each CDR3 is given with its conserved first and last residue. D genes are given only for firm matches. The size of a clone is reported for some rows only, either as once, few or many, or as a class for expanded clones.

len,abundance,j_gene,d_gene,v_gene,CDR3nt,CDR3aa
15,.,TRBJ2-7,.,TRBV9,TGTGCCAGCAGCACCGGGACGATGGGGACCTACGAGCAGTACTTC,CASSTGTMGTYEQYF
16,.,TRBJ2-3,TRBD2,TRBV9,TGTGCCAGCAGCGGAGGGACTAGCGGACTCACAGATACGCAGTATTTT,CASSGGTSGLTDTQYF
15,.,TRBJ1-3,.,TRBV9,TGTGCCAGCAGTGTAGCCGGAACCACGGGAAACACCATATATTTT,CASSVAGTTGNTIYF
11,.,TRBJ2-7,.,TRBV12-3/TRBV12-4,TGTGCCAGCAGTTCCCTCCACGAGCAGTACTTC,CASSSLHEQYF
15,.,TRBJ1-6,.,TRBV7-9,TGTGCCAGCCAGGGGACGAGCTCCTATAATTCACCCCTCCACTTT,CASQGTSSYNSPLHF
15,.,TRBJ1-1,.,TRBV7-9,TGTGCCAGCAGCCCCTCCCTCAGCCAGTCCACTGAAGCTTTCTTT,CASSPSLSQSTEAFF
15,.,TRBJ1-2,.,TRBV9,TGTGCCAGCAGCGCCTTTCGGGGGCCCAACTATGGCTACACCTTC,CASSAFRGPNYGYTF
16,.,TRBJ2-5,TRBD2,TRBV24-1,TGTGCCACCAGTAAACGGGGGGGGCCCCTGCGAGAGACCCAGTACTTC,CATSKRGGPLRETQYF
17,.,TRBJ2-4,.,TRBV21-1,TGTGCCAGCAGGGGTCATATAGTACAGCAAAGAAAAAACATTCAGTACTTC,CASRGHIVQQRKNIQYF
15,.,TRBJ2-1,.,TRBV7-9,TGTGCCAGCAGCCCTTGGGACACCATCTACAATGAGCAGTTCTTC,CASSPWDTIYNEQFF
14,.,TRBJ2-5,TRBD1,TRBV7-2,TGTGCCAGCAGCTTTAACAGGGGAAAGGAGACCCAGTACTTC,CASSFNRGKETQYF
15,.,TRBJ2-4,TRBD2,TRBV5-1,TGCGCCAGCAGCCCTGGGACTAGCGTAGAAAACATTCAGTACTTC,CASSPGTSVENIQYF
14,.,TRBJ2-1,.,TRBV11-2,TGTGCCAGCAGCCAGAATGGGGGTTACAATGAGCAGTTCTTC,CASSQNGGYNEQFF
14,.,TRBJ1-2,.,TRBV12-2,TGTGCAAGTCGCTTAGAACCGGACAGGGATGGCTACACCTTC,CASRLEPDRDGYTF
13,.,TRBJ2-7,.,TRBV5-6,TGTGCCAGCAGCTTGTATGGAAACTACGAGCAGTACTTT,CASSLYGNYEQYF
13,.,TRBJ2-1,TRBD1,TRBV6-5,TGTGCCAGCAGTTACAATGGACAGGGTGAGCAGTTCTTC,CASSYNGQGEQFF
15,.,TRBJ2-3,.,TRBV27,TGTGCCAGCAGCCGCGGGGCTAGCCGCGCAGATACGCAGTATTTT,CASSRGASRADTQYF
16,.,TRBJ1-1,.,TRBV4-3,TGCGCCAGCAGCCAAGATTCATACTTTCGAGGGTCTGAAGCTTTCTTT,CASSQDSYFRGSEAFF
16,.,TRBJ1-1,.,TRBV21-1,TGTGCCAGCAGCAATCAACGAGGGGCTCTGAACACTGAAGCTTTCTTT,CASSNQRGALNTEAFF
14,.,TRBJ1-1,.,TRBV5-4,TGTGCCAGCAGCCTACCGGGGGATGGTACTGAAGCTTTCTTT,CASSLPGDGTEAFF
11,few,TRBJ2-3,.,TRBV20-1,TGCAGTGCGGGTGCGAGGGATACGCAGTATTTT,CSAGARDTQYF
15,.,TRBJ1-1,.,TRBV2,TGTGCCAGCAGTGAGATGGGGCAGTCGAACACTGAAGCTTTCTTT,CASSEMGQSNTEAFF
14,.,TRBJ2-7,.,TRBV5-6,TGTGCCAGCAGCTACAGGGTAAGCTCCTACGAGCAGTACTTC,CASSYRVSSYEQYF
13,once,TRBJ2-7,.,TRBV5-1,TGCGCCAGCAGCCTTGACGGCCGCTACGAGCAGTACTTC,CASSLDGRYEQYF
12,.,TRBJ1-2,.,TRBV14,TGTGCCAGCAGCCGTGAGGGGTTGGGCTACACCTTC,CASSREGLGYTF
16,.,TRBJ2-3,TRBD2,TRBV6-6,TGTGCCAGCAGTGGGACTAGCGGGCCTAGCACAGATACGCAGTATTTT,CASSGTSGPSTDTQYF
12,.,TRBJ2-3,.,TRBV3-1/TRBV3-2,TGTGCCAGCAGCCCCAGAGCAGATACGCAGTATTTT,CASSPRADTQYF
13,.,TRBJ1-1,.,TRBV5-5,TGTGCCAGCAGTTCGGACGTGACGAATGAGGCTTTCTTT,CASSSDVTNEAFF
13,.,TRBJ1-2,.,TRBV12-3/TRBV12-4,TGTGCCAGCAGTTTAAGGCAGAACTATGGCTACACCTTC,CASSLRQNYGYTF
13,.,TRBJ2-2,TRBD1,TRBV12-3/TRBV12-4,TGTGCCGGGACAGAGGGCCCCACCGGGGAGCTGTTTTTT,CAGTEGPTGELFF
14,.,TRBJ2-7,TRBD2,TRBV28,TGTGCCAGCAGCCCAGCGGGGGGGTGGGATGAGCAGTACTTC,CASSPAGGWDEQYF
14,.,TRBJ1-2,TRBD1,TRBV27,TGTGCCAGCAGCACACAGGGGGCGAACTATGGCTACACCTTC,CASSTQGANYGYTF
14,.,TRBJ2-3,.,TRBV6-2/TRBV6-3,TGTGCCAGCAGTGGTTGGGCAAGCACAGATACGCAGTATTTT,CASSGWASTDTQYF
13,.,TRBJ1-4,.,TRBV5-5,TGTGCCAGCAGCTTGGATCTTAATGAAAAACTGTTTTTT,CASSLDLNEKLFF
18,.,TRBJ2-3,TRBD2,TRBV7-2,TGTGCCAGCAGCTCTTGGCGGACTAGCGGGACTAGCACAGATACGCAGTATTTT,CASSSWRTSGTSTDTQYF
14,once,TRBJ1-2,.,TRBV7-9,TGTGCCAGCAGCTTAGAAGACAGGTTGTGGGGCTACACCTTC,CASSLEDRLWGYTF
14,.,TRBJ2-7,TRBD2,TRBV6-1,TGTGCCAGCAGTGAAGCCGGGGAGGGCTACGAGCAGTACTTC,CASSEAGEGYEQYF
15,.,TRBJ2-3,.,TRBV7-9,TGTGCCAGCAGCTTAGGGGGGAGCATTGGAGATACGCAGTATTTT,CASSLGGSIGDTQYF
14,few,TRBJ2-7,TRBD1,TRBV5-1,TGCGCCAGCAGCGCGGGACAGGCGATCTTGGAGCAGTACTTC,CASSAGQAILEQYF